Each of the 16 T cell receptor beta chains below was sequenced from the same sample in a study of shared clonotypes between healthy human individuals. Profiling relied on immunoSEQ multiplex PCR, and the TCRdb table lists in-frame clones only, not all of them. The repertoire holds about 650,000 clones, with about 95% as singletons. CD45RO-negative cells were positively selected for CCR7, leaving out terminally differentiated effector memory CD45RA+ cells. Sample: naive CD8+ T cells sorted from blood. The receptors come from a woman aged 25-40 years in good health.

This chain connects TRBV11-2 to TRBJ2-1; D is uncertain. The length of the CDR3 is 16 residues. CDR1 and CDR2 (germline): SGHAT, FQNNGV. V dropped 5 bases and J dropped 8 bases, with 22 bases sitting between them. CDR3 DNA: TGTGCCAGCAGCCACCTCGGGCCGGGCTCCCCTGATGAGCAGTTCTTC. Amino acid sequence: CASSHLGPGSPDEQFF.

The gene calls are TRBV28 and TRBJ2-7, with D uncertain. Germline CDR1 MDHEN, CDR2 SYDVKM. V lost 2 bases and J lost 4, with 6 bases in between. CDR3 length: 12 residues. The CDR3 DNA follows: TGTGCCAGCAGTTTACGGAGATACGAGCAGTACTTC. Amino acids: CASSLRRYEQYF. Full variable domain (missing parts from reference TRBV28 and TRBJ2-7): DVKVTQSSRYLVKRTGEKVFLECVQDMDHENMFWYRQDPGLGLRLIYFSYDVKMKEKGDIPEGYSVSREKKERFSLILESASTNQTSMYLCASSLRRYEQYFGPGTRLTVT.

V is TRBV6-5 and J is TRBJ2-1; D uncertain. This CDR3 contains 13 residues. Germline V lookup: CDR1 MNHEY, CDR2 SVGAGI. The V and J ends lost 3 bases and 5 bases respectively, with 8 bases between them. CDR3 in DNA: TGTGCCAGCAGTTATTTTAGCAACAATGAGCAGTTCTTC. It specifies CASSYFSNNEQFF.

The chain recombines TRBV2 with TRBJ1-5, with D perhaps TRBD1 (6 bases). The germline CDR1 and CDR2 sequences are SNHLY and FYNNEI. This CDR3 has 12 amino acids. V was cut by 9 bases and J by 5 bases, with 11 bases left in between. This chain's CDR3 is CASMAGDQPQHF. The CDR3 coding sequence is TGTGCCAGTATGGCAGGGGATCAGCCCCAGCATTTT.

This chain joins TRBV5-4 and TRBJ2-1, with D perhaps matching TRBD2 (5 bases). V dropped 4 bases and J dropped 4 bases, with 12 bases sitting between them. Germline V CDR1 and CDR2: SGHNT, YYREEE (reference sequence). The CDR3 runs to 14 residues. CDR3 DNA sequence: TGTGCCAGCAGCAAGCTAGCAGAATACAATGAGCAGTTCTTC. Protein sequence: CASSKLAEYNEQFF.

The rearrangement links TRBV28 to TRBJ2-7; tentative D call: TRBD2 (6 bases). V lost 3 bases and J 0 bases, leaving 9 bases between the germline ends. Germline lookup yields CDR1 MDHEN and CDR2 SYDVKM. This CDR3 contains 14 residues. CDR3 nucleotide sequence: TGTGCCAGCAGTTTTGCGGGGAGCTCCTACGAGCAGTACTTC. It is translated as CASSFAGSSYEQYF.

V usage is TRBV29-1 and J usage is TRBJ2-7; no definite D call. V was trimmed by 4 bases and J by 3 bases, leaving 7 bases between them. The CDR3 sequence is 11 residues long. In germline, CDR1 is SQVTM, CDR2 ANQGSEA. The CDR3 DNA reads TGCAGCGTTGTGGTCGGCTACGAGCAGTACTTC. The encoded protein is CSVVVGYEQYF.

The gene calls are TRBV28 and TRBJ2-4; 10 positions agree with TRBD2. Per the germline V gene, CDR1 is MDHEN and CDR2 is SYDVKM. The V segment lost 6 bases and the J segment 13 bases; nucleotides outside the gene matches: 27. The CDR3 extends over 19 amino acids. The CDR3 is CASSRPSRLGLAVAPGQYF. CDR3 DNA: TGTGCCAGCAGCCGACCCAGCCGTCTTGGACTAGCGGTCGCTCCGGGGCAGTACTTC.

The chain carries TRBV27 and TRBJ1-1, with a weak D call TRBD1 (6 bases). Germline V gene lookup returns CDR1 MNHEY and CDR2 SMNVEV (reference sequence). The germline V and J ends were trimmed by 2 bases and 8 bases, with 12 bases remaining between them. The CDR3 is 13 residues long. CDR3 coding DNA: TGTGCCAGCAGTTTAAATGGGGGGGCCGAAGCTTTCTTT. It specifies CASSLNGGAEAFF.

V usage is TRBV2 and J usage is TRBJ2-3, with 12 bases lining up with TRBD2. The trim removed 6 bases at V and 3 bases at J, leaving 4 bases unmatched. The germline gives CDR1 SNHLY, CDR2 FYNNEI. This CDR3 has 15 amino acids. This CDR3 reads CASRKTSGRTDTQYF. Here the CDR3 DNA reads TGTGCCAGCAGAAAGACTAGCGGGAGAACAGATACGCAGTATTTT.

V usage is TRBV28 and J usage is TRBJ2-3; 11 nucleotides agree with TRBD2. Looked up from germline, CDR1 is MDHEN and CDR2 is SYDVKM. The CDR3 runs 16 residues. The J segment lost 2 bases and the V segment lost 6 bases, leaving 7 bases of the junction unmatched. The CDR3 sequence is CASSLGTSGLTDTQYF. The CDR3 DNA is TGTGCCAGCAGCCTTGGGACTAGCGGACTCACAGATACGCAGTATTTT.

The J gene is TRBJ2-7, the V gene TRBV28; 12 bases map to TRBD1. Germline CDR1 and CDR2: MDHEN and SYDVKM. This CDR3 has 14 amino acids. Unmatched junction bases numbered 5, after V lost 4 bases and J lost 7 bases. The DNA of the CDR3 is TGTGCCAGCAGTTCGGGACAGGGGGCTTTTGAGCAGTACTTC. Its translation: CASSSGQGAFEQYF.

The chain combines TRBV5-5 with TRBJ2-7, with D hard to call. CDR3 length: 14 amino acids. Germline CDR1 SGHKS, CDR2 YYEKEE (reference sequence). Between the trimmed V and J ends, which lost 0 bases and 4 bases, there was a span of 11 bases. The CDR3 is CASSLGTLSYEQYF. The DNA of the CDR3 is TGTGCCAGCAGCTTGGGGACGTTAAGTTACGAGCAGTACTTC. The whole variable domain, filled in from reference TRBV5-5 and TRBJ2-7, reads DAGVTQSPTHLIKTRGQQVTLRCSPISGHKSVSWYQQVLGQGPQFIFQYYEKEERGRGNFPDRFSARQFPNYSSELNVNALLLGDSALYLCASSLGTLSYEQYFGPGTRLTVT.

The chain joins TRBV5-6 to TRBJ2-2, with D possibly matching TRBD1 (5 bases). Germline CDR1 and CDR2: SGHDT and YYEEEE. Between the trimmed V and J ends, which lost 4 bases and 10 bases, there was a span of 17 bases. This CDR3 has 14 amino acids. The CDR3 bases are TGTGCCAGCAGCACGGACGTCCAGGGCGCGGAGCTGTTTTTT. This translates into CASSTDVQGAELFF.

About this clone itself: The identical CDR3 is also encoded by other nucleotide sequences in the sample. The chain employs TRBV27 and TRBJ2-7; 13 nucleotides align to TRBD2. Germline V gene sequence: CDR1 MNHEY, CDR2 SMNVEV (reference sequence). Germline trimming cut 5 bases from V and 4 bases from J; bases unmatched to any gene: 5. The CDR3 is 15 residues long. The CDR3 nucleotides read TGTGCCAGCAGTCCCGGGACTAGCGGGAAGTACGAGCAGTACTTC. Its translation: CASSPGTSGKYEQYF.

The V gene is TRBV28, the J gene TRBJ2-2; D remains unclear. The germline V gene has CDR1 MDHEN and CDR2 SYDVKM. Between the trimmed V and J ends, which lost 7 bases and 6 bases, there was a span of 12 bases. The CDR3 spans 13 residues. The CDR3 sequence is CASNRILSGELFF. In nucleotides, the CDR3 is TGTGCCAGCAATAGGATTTTGTCCGGGGAGCTGTTTTTT.